This T cell receptor beta chain was found in a study of blood T cell repertoires in COVID-19. Across the study: Samples representing acute and convalescent COVID-19 were sourced from the United States, Italy and Spain. In each case, the material was cDNA or gDNA derived from T cells, B-cell-depleted T cells, or PBMCs.

Authors' analysis steps: From reference gene primer amplification, estimates of nucleated cell counts were derived. Produced via immunoSEQ multiplex PCR; TCRdb's table is partial and in-frame only. V and J calls and clone size are given by that table; D and trimming were obtained from the DNA. The sample has 25,000 to 35,000 clones, about 79% seen once. This sequence originates from a human donor in a cohort sampled during active COVID-19. The source material was peripheral blood.

The CDR3 DNA reads TGTGCCAGCAGCCAGAGCGGGCAGACCCATAGCGGTACGCAGTATTTT. It codes for CASSQSGQTHSGTQYF. The rearrangement joins TRBV4-2 to TRBJ2-3; weak D call: TRBD2 (6 bases). The CDR3 spans 16 residues. CDR1 and CDR2 from the germline V gene are LGHNA and YNFKEQ. Trimming took 3 bases from V and 8 from J, leaving 21 bases between them.